This entry features one TCR beta chain sequence. This clone was observed a handful of times. It has no known antigen specificity. No per-base quality is available; no much larger clone lies one base away. The germline V and J ends show losses of 4 bases and 2 bases respectively, and no gene match explains 11 bases of the junction. The CDR3, cysteine through phenylalanine, is 17 amino acids long. Only the CDR3 DNA is retained, 51 bases long and in frame from the first base. CDR1 MDHEN and CDR2 SYDVKM were looked up in the germline V gene. The data originate from a study of OX40 agonist ivuxolimab in advanced cancers. Looking at the study overall: The costimulatory receptor OX40 (CD134) was targeted by ivuxolimab, a fully human IgG2 agonistic monoclonal antibody. Intravenous ivuxolimab was administered to patients every 2 weeks at six dose levels: 0.01, 0.1, 0.3, 1.5, 3 and 10 mg/kg. The dose-escalation cohort was almost 85% male with a mean age of approximately 59 years, ranging from roughly 23 to 85. Of the approximately 50 dose-escalation patients, hepatocellular carcinoma was present in about 20, melanoma in some 15, renal cell carcinoma in 9 and head and neck cancer in 9. Patients were allowed to have had prior anti-PD-1, anti-PD-L1 or anti-CTLA-4 therapy, and roughly two fifths of the dose-escalation patients had been treated with checkpoint inhibitors. The paper covers the monotherapy dose-escalation part of the phase I ivuxolimab trial, which included N ≈ 50 patients. Three dose-escalation patients achieved partial responses, one with hepatocellular carcinoma and two with cutaneous melanoma. Peripheral TCRbeta sequencing aimed to test whether ivuxolimab altered TCR sequence diversity and caused clonal T-cell expansion. Overall study results and their limits: Low levels of normalized T-cell clonal expansion were also seen in some patients who did not respond. At doses from 0.1 to 3.0 mg/kg, clonal expansion was seen in both CD4+ and CD8+ blood T cells between baseline and week 6. After ivuxolimab, CD8+ T cells had more expanded clones than CD4+ T cells on average. Antigen specificity was not determined for the clonally expanded peripheral T cells. In partial responders in the 0.1-3.0 mg/kg groups, normalized peripheral clonal expansion was found to be among the lowest, especially among CD8+ T cells.

The trial excluded patients who had a history of autoimmune disease or were on systemic immunosuppression. Peripheral blood for TCR sequencing was drawn from every dose cohort at baseline, at cycle 4 day 1 and at cycle 7 day 1. Samples were obtained from an open-label, multicenter, first-in-human phase I dose-escalation trial of ivuxolimab. Adults with locally advanced or metastatic melanoma, renal cell, hepatocellular, or head and neck squamous cell carcinoma were enrolled in the trial. Before TCR sequencing, CD4+ T cells and CD8+ T cells were sorted from peripheral blood as separate populations. To sequence the TCRbeta CDR3 region, genomic DNA was isolated from the sorted cells. The immunoSEQ Assay was used for sequencing of TCRbeta CDR3 regions. TCRdb stores this immuneACCESS table with in-frame sequences only. Part of the clones is absent; in the studies checked, under half of the shortfall reflects unresolved V genes, and no reason is known for the rest. For this sample the table gives about 54,000 clones, of which 84% were detected only once. About 1.2% of the sample comes from the top ten.

The sequencing here drew on CD4+ or CD8+ T cells sorted from blood, taken in a trial of the OX40 agonist ivuxolimab. The clonotype was recovered from an adult with an advanced solid tumor such as melanoma, head and neck, liver or kidney cancer. The chain is encoded by TRBV28 joined to TRBJ1-5; 7 central bases correspond to TRBD1. The CDR3 region reads CASSSLTGIIGNQPQHF. The sequence in DNA is TGTGCCAGCAGTTCCCTGACAGGGATTATCGGCAATCAGCCCCAGCATTTT. Outside the CDR3, residues come from the reference TRBV28 and TRBJ1-5 proteins, so the full variable domain is: DVKVTQSSRYLVKRTGEKVFLECVQDMDHENMFWYRQDPGLGLRLIYFSYDVKMKEKGDIPEGYSVSREKKERFSLILESASTNQTSMYLCASSSLTGIIGNQPQHFGDGTRLSIL.